This TCR beta chain was identified in a study of shared clonotypes between healthy human individuals. Whole-study findings and limits: Sampling used blood alone; tissue repertoires probably differ. Donors were few, which limited the genetic and exposure-history diversity represented.

TCRdb keeps only in-frame clones here, not all; method: immunoSEQ multiplex PCR. The sample has some 1,900,000 clones; approximately 95% are singletons. Regarding this clone: The antigen remains undetermined.

Naive CD8 cells lacked CD45RO and underwent positive selection for CCR7, leaving out terminally differentiated effector memory CD45RA+ cells. HIV-negative, healthy adults without recent acute infections or vaccinations were the donors. Every contributor of samples was a Caucasian grown-up residing in Nashville, Tennessee. The clonotype originates from a man between 18 and 35 years old in good health. The sample consisted of naive CD8+ T cells sorted from blood.

CDR3 nucleotide sequence: TGTGCCACCAGCAGAGACGACACCATCCTCTCCTACGAGCAGTACTTC. This gives the protein CATSRDDTILSYEQYF. The genes are TRBV15 and TRBJ2-7; D not resolved. Germline CDR1 and CDR2: LNHNV and YYDKDF (reference sequence). Trimming cost V 0 bases and J 0 bases, with 12 bases left between them. CDR3 length equals 16 residues.